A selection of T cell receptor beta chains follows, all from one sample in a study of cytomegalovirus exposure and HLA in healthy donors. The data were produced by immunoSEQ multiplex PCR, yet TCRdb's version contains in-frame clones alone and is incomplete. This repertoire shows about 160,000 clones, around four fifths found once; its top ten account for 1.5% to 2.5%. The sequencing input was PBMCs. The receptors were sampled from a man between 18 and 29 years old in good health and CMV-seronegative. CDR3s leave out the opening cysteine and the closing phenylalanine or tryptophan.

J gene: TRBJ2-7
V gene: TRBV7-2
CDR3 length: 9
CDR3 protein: ASSLGGRQY

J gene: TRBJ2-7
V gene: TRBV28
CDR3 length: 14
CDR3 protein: ASSSNRLAANYEQY

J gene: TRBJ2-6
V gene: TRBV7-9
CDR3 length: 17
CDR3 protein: ASSPRVVGKRSGANVLT

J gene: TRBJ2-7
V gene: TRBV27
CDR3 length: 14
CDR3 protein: ASRPPGQGKSYEQY

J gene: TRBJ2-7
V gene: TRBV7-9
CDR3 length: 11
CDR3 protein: ASSLSGPYEQY

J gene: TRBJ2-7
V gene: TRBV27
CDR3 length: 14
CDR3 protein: ASSLSPQQGPYEQY

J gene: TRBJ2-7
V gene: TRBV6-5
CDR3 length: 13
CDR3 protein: ASSFSAKGAHEQY

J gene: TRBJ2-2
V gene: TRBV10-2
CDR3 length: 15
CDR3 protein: ASSEIVGQGVAGELF

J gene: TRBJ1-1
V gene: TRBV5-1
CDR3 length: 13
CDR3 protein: ASSLAGGGNTEAF

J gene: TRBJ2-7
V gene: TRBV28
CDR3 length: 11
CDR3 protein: ASRLTSSYEQY

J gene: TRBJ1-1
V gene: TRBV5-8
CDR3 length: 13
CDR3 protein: ASSSQGQGNTEAF

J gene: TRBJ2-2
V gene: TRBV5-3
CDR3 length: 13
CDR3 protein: ARSLVRMGTGELF

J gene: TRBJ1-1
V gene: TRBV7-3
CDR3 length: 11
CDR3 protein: ASSADSGGRAF

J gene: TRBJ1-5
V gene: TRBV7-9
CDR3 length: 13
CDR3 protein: ASSPGRDSNQPQH

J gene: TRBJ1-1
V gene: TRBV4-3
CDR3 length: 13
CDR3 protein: ASSQAERRNTEAF

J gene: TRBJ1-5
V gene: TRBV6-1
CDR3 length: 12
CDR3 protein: ASSRGGVDQPQH

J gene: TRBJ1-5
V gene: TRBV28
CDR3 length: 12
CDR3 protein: ASSLQQGNQPQH

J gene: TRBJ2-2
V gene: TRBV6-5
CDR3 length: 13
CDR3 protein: ASRGRGENTGELF

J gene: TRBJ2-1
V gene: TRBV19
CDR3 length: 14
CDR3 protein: ASSIDRDRFRNEQF

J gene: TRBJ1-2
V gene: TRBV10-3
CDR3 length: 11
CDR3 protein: AKKQGEDYGYT

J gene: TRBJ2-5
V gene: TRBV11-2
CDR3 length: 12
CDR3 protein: ASRPDTYQETQY

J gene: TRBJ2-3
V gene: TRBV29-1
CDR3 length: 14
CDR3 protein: SVDNPSGSSTDTQY

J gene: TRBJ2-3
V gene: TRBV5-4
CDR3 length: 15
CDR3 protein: ASSLEPAGASTDTQY

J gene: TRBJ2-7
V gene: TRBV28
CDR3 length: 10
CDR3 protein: ASSSRSYEQY

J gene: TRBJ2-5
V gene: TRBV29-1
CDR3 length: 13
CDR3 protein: SVARGSGYQETRY

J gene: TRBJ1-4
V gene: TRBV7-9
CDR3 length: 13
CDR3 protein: ASSLGLGAGEKLF

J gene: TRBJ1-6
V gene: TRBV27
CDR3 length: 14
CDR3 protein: ASSTWTGPYNSPLH

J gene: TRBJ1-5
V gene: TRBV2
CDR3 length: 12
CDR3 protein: ASRGTGGRQPQH

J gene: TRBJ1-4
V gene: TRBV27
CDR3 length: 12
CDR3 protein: ASSRQGAREKLF

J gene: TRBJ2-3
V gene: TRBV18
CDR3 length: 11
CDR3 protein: ASSPQRTDTQY

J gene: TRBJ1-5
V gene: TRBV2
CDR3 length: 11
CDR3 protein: ASSVADNQPQH

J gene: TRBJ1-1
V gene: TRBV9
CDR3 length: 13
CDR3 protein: ASSVAASMNTEAF

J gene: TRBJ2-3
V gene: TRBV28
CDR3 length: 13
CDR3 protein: ASSSTPGSPDTQY

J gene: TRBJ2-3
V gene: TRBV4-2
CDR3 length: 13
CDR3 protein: ASSQETSGGNTQY

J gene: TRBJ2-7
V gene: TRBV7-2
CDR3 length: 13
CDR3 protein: ASSFESGLAYEQY

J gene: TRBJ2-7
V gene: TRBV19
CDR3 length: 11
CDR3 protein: ATTNNPSYEQY

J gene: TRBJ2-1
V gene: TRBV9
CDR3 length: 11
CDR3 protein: ASSEEGATEQF